A single sample gave rise to the 30 T cell receptor beta chains below, sequenced in a study of blood T cells in healthy people across ages. Through a sample-barcoded 5' primer and a J-beta primer mix, a second PCR was run for roughly 6 to 12 cycles. TCRdb re-analysed the 5' RACE reads in MiXCR, keeping a single row per CDR3 protein. The table shows roughly 1,700,000 distinct CDR3 sequences, with about 28% occurring only once. Sequencing used blood. Receptor source: a woman in her twenties or thirties in good health.

This sequence joins TRBV6-2 or TRBV6-3 and TRBJ1-2; no clear D gene. CDR1 and CDR2 (germline): MNHEY, SVGEGT. The V end was cut by 8 bases, the J end by 4 bases, with 14 bases between. The CDR3 totals 13 residues. The CDR3 sequence: CASGKLYSYGYTF. The CDR3 DNA is TGTGCCAGCGGCAAACTGTATAGCTATGGCTACACCTTC.

CDR3 residues: CASSQKTGVAEAFF. CDR3 in DNA: TGTGCCAGCAGCCAAAAGACAGGGGTGGCGGAAGCTTTCTTT. The rearrangement links TRBV3-1 to TRBJ1-1, with 8 positions matching TRBD1. Trimming took 2 bases from V and 8 from J; bases not matched to a gene: 7. CDR3 length equals 14 residues. Germline-derived CDR1 and CDR2 are LGHDT and YNNKEL (reference sequence).

In its sample, this clonotype was seen a few times. This chain links TRBV5-5 with TRBJ2-3, with 9 bases lining up with TRBD1. The germline CDR1 and CDR2 sequences are SGHKS and YYEKEE (reference sequence). V was pared by 3 bases and J by 3 bases, with 8 bases of the junction left unmatched. This CDR3 is 16 amino acids long. The CDR3 DNA reads TGTGCCAGCAGCTCCCGGGACAGGGCTTTGACAGATACGCAGTATTTT. Translating it yields CASSSRDRALTDTQYF.

V is TRBV14 and J is TRBJ2-5, with 8 positions matching TRBD1. Germline values: CDR1 SGHDN, CDR2 FVKESK. J was trimmed by 1 base and V by 4 bases; bases with no gene match: 17. This CDR3 region has 19 residues. Here the CDR3 reads CASSRRGTGGPNIQETQYF. The CDR3 coding sequence is TGTGCCAGCAGCCGACGGGGGACAGGAGGGCCAAACATCCAAGAGACCCAGTACTTC.

This rearrangement joins TRBV7-2 to TRBJ2-5, with D tentatively TRBD2 (6 bases). Germline V gene data show CDR1 as SGHTA and CDR2 as FQGNSA. V lost 6 bases to trimming and J lost 1 base, with 15 bases between them. The CDR3 consists of 15 residues. The CDR3 loop reads CASSSYYGGQETQYF. As DNA, the CDR3 is TGTGCCAGCAGTTCTTATTACGGGGGCCAAGAGACCCAGTACTTC.

V and J are TRBV7-6 and TRBJ2-7; D uncertain. Gene TRBJ2-5 matches the end of the DNA better, so the J call may be wrong. Germline V lookup: CDR1 SGHVS, CDR2 FNYEAQ. The CDR3 consists of 13 residues. CDR3 bases: TGTGCCAGCAGCCGATCATATAGAGAGACCCAGTACTTC. It encodes CASSRSYRETQYF.

This clonotype was seen more than once but under ten times. The chain couples TRBV20-1 to TRBJ1-2, with TRBD1 identical over 7 bases. The CDR3 runs to 15 residues. The V segment lost 1 base and the J segment 5 bases; nucleotides outside the gene matches: 10. Germline V lookup: CDR1 DFQATT, CDR2 SNEGSKA (reference sequence). The DNA for the CDR3 is TGCAGTGCTAGAGCTAAGGGGGCAGGAGGTTATGGCTACACCTTC. Amino acid sequence: CSARAKGAGGYGYTF.

This sequence joins TRBV7-9 and TRBJ2-7; TRBD2 matches 9 bases. Germline V gene data show CDR1 as SEHNR and CDR2 as FQNEAQ (reference sequence). J lost 3 bases, V lost 7 bases, and 4 bases had no gene match. The CDR3 sequence is 13 residues long. The CDR3 coding sequence is TGTGCCAGCACGAAGACTAGCGGCTACGAGCAGTACTTC. This sequence encodes CASTKTSGYEQYF.

The chain links TRBV7-2 to TRBJ2-7, with 10 bases aligning to TRBD2. Germline V gives CDR1 SGHTA, CDR2 FQGNSA. This CDR3 is built from 16 residues. With 4 bases clipped from V and 6 bases from J, the junction kept 12 bases outside the gene matches. The CDR3 nucleotides are TGTGCCAGCAGCTCTAGACTAGCGGGCCCCTCGAGCGAGCAGTACTTC. This sequence encodes CASSSRLAGPSSEQYF.

This clonotype was detected many times. This sequence joins TRBV20-1 and TRBJ1-5; D is ambiguous. Germline-derived CDR1 and CDR2 are DFQATT and SNEGSKA (reference sequence). CDR3 length: 13 amino acids. The ends were cut back, 3 bases at V and 4 bases at J, with 10 bases in the middle. The CDR3 region is CSASEQRNQPQHF. The DNA of the CDR3 is TGCAGTGCTAGTGAACAAAGGAATCAGCCCCAGCATTTT.

This clonotype was seen a handful of times. The rearrangement links TRBV7-2 to TRBJ2-7, with D perhaps assigned TRBD1 or TRBD2 (6 bases each). The ends were cut back, 3 bases at V and 4 bases at J, with 16 bases in the middle. Germline V gene data show CDR1 as SGHTA and CDR2 as FQGNSA. This CDR3 region has 15 residues. CDR3 DNA: TGTGCCAGCAGCTTGGGGGGCGCCAACGTGTACGAGCAGTACTTC. This codes for CASSLGGANVYEQYF.

As to this clonotype: A clone one base away is much larger, so this may be a read error. This chain joins TRBV7-9 and TRBJ2-5; the match to TRBD2 covers 10 bases. CDR1 and CDR2 from the germline V gene are SEHNR and FQNEAQ (reference sequence). The CDR3 runs to 16 residues. Unmatched junction bases numbered 8, after V lost 4 bases and J lost 3 bases. The CDR3 bases are TGTGCCAGCAGCTCCCCTAGCGGGGGTTTCGAAGAGACCCAGTACTTC. It yields the protein CASSSPSGGFEETQYF. Using reference TRBV7-9 and TRBJ2-5 for the parts outside the CDR3, the full variable domain is DTGVSQNPRHKITKRGQNVTFRCDPISEHNRLYWYRQTLGQGPEFLTYFQNEAQLEKSRLLSDRFSAERPKGSFSTLEIQRTEQGDSAMYLCASSSPSGGFEETQYFGPGTRLLVL.

This clonotype appeared a few times. This sequence joins TRBV6-6 and TRBJ1-5, with TRBD1 as a possible D gene (5 bases). This CDR3 region has 17 residues. V was cut by 0 bases and J by 1 base, with 13 bases left in between. The germline gives CDR1 MNHNY, CDR2 SVGAGI (reference sequence). For the CDR3, the DNA is TGTGCCAGCAGTTACTCGAGCGGGGCGGGGAGCAATCAGCCCCAGCATTTT. Its protein product is CASSYSSGAGSNQPQHF.

This clonotype was recorded a few times. The chain uses TRBV10-3 and TRBJ1-1, with TRBD1 as a possible D gene (5 bases). V lost 5 bases, J lost 8 bases, and 18 bases lay in between. The CDR3 has 14 residues. Per the germline V gene, CDR1 is ENHRY and CDR2 is SYGVKD. The CDR3: CAISRNGRGIEAFF. The CDR3 DNA is TGTGCCATCAGTCGAAACGGACGGGGGATCGAAGCTTTCTTT.

This chain joins TRBV7-2 and TRBJ2-5, with D tentatively TRBD1 (6 bases). Germline CDR1 reads SGHTA; CDR2 reads FQGNSA. The CDR3 has 16 residues. With 8 bases removed from V and 2 bases from J, the gap between germline ends came to 21 bases. CDR3 amino acids: CASRQAVLGPQETQYF. The CDR3 DNA is TGTGCCAGCCGACAGGCCGTTCTGGGCCCTCAAGAGACCCAGTACTTC.

The rearrangement uses TRBV12-3 or TRBV12-4 and TRBJ1-2, with 9 bases matching TRBD1. V was pared by 4 bases and J by 4 bases, with 7 bases of the junction left unmatched. The CDR3 is 15 amino acids. CDR3 in DNA: TGTGCCAGCAGTTCCGGGGACAGGGCTGCCTATGGCTACACCTTC. Protein product: CASSSGDRAAYGYTF.

The J gene is TRBJ2-7, the V gene TRBV5-4; the match to TRBD1 covers 8 bases. The CDR3 runs to 15 residues. Germline V gene data show CDR1 as SGHNT and CDR2 as YYREEE (reference sequence). Unmatched junction bases numbered 9, after V lost 2 bases and J lost 5 bases. The CDR3 spells CASSLYGQGEDEQYF. CDR3 DNA sequence: TGTGCCAGCAGCTTATACGGACAGGGAGAGGACGAGCAGTACTTC. Based on the CDR3 plus reference TRBV5-4 and TRBJ2-7, the full variable domain is ETGVTQSPTHLIKTRGQQVTLRCSSQSGHNTVSWYQQALGQGPQFIFQYYREEENGRGNFPPRFSGLQFPNYSSELNVNALELDDSALYLCASSLYGQGEDEQYFGPGTRLTVT.

The chain recombines TRBV7-2 with TRBJ2-3; possibly TRBD1 or TRBD2 for D (6 bases each). The V and J ends lost 5 bases and 5 bases respectively, with 17 bases between them. The CDR3 covers 15 residues. Germline CDR1 is SGHTA and CDR2 is FQGNSA. The CDR3 reads CASSTGAPGRDTQYF. The CDR3 bases are TGTGCCAGCAGCACGGGGGCTCCAGGCCGAGATACGCAGTATTTT.

This clonotype was counted a few times. The chain uses TRBV11-2 and TRBJ2-4; D call uncertain. Germline CDR1 is SGHAT and CDR2 is FQNNGV. Deletions cut 3 bases from V and 0 bases from J, with 15 bases between. This CDR3 is 17 amino acids long. For the CDR3, the DNA is TGTGCCAGCAGCTTTCTCGTATGGGATTTAGCCAAAAACATTCAGTACTTC. It codes for CASSFLVWDLAKNIQYF. The variable domain in full, completed from reference TRBV11-2 and TRBJ2-4, reads EAGVAQSPRYKIIEKRQSVAFWCNPISGHATLYWYQQILGQGPKLLIQFQNNGVVDDSQLPKDRFSAERLKGVDSTLKIQPAKLEDSAVYLCASSFLVWDLAKNIQYFGAGTRLSVL.

V usage is TRBV7-2 and J usage is TRBJ2-1, with no clear D. Matching the DNA end better, TRBJ2-7 makes the J call doubtful. The V gene's germline CDR1 is SGHTA and CDR2 FQGNSA. The CDR3 has 16 residues. The CDR3 loop reads CASSSGIGVLTYEQYF. The DNA of the CDR3 is TGTGCCAGCAGCTCTGGCATCGGCGTGCTAACCTACGAGCAGTACTTC.

The CDR3 is CASSLFGGGDTGELFF. Written as DNA, the CDR3 is TGTGCCAGCAGCTTATTCGGGGGTGGAGATACCGGGGAGCTGTTTTTT. The chain joins TRBV7-2 to TRBJ2-2; tentatively, D is TRBD2 (6 bases). Per the germline V gene, CDR1 is SGHTA and CDR2 is FQGNSA. V lost 2 bases and J 5 bases, leaving 15 bases between the germline ends. This CDR3 is built from 16 residues.

V and J are TRBV7-2 and TRBJ1-3, with TRBD1 as a possible D gene (5 bases). CDR3 length: 13 residues. Trimming cost V 5 bases and J 8 bases, with 13 bases left between them. CDR1 SGHTA and CDR2 FQGNSA come from the germline V gene. CDR3 amino acids: CASSTGRGDTIYF. The DNA of the CDR3 is TGTGCCAGCAGCACAGGTCGGGGAGACACCATATATTTT.

The rearrangement uses TRBV14 and TRBJ1-2; a possible D gene is TRBD1 (6 bases). The CDR3 loop spans 17 amino acids. Germline V CDR1 and CDR2: SGHDN, FVKESK. Between the trimmed V and J ends, which lost 4 bases and 0 bases, there was a span of 18 bases. The CDR3 reads CASSRRTGGESNYGYTF. The CDR3, as DNA: TGTGCCAGCAGCCGTCGGACGGGGGGCGAATCTAACTATGGCTACACCTTC.

This clonotype was found a few times. The CDR3 region has the DNA TGCGCCAGCAGCCAAGATCAGGACAGGGGGGAGCAGTTCTTC. Its translation is CASSQDQDRGEQFF. The rearrangement uses TRBV4-1 and TRBJ2-1, with 10 bases lining up with TRBD1. V lost 0 bases, J lost 10 bases, and 3 bases stayed unmatched. This CDR3 is built from 14 residues. Germline-derived CDR1 and CDR2 are MGHRA and YSYEKL.

This chain joins TRBV7-8 and TRBJ1-1, with D possibly being TRBD1 (6 bases). The length of the CDR3 is 15 residues. Germline lookup yields CDR1 SGHVS and CDR2 FQNEAQ. V was cut by 3 bases and J by 4 bases, with 15 bases left in between. This CDR3 reads CASSFGGGLGTEAFF. CDR3 nucleotide sequence: TGTGCCAGCAGCTTTGGGGGGGGCCTAGGCACTGAAGCTTTCTTT.

The chain carries TRBV12-3 or TRBV12-4 and TRBJ2-2, with TRBD1 matching over 9 bases. The CDR3 is made up of 15 amino acids. J lost 4 bases, V lost 6 bases, and 6 bases had no gene match. The CDR3 nucleotides are TGTGCCAGCAGCCGGGGGACAGGGACCACCGGGGAGCTGTTTTTT. Translating gives CASSRGTGTTGELFF.

Ten or more counts support this clonotype. The genes are TRBV7-2 and TRBJ2-5; 11 bases align to TRBD2. Trimming took 5 bases from V and 2 from J; bases not matched to a gene: 4. Germline CDR1 SGHTA, CDR2 FQGNSA. This CDR3 has 15 residues. The CDR3 coding sequence is TGTGCCAGCAGCCTGGGACTAGCGGTACAAGAGACCCAGTACTTC. Its translation is CASSLGLAVQETQYF.

Many counts were recorded for this clonotype. The chain has TRBV4-1 and TRBJ2-5; D tentatively fits TRBD1 or TRBD2 (6 bases each). V lost 6 bases, J lost 1 base, and 18 bases lay in between. The CDR3 is 16 residues long. Germline V gives CDR1 MGHRA, CDR2 YSYEKL. The CDR3 DNA sequence: TGCGCCAGCAGTCTAGGGGGGTCTTCACTCCAAGAGACCCAGTACTTC. Its translation: CASSLGGSSLQETQYF.

The chain links TRBV21-1 to TRBJ1-5. TRBV21-1 counts as a pseudogene. The length of the CDR3 is 16 residues. The CDR3 region has the DNA TGTGCCAGCAGCAAAGTCGGCAGAATTAGCAATCAGCCCCAGCATTTT. It specifies CASSKVGRISNQPQHF.

This clonotype is a singleton in its sample. The chain recombines TRBV5-1 with TRBJ1-4; D is unclear. The CDR3 totals 18 residues. Trimming removed 1 base from V and 2 bases from J, with 18 bases in between. Germline CDR1 SGHRS, CDR2 YFSETQ. The CDR3 coding sequence is TGCGCCAGCAGCTTGTCGCCGGGGTCGGGTGTGACTAATGAAAAACTGTTTTTT. It codes for CASSLSPGSGVTNEKLFF.